This T cell receptor (beta chain) derives from a study of T cell repertoires in cytomegalovirus infection. Background on the study: Public TCR beta signatures were indicative of both CMV infection and a matching HLA type.

V was clipped by 5 bases and J by 6 bases, with 8 bases between them. CDR1 SGHTA and CDR2 FQGTGA come from the germline V gene. This CDR3 contains 11 residues. TCRdb reprocessed the reads with MiXCR, giving one entry per CDR3 protein. Of 200,000 to 250,000 distinct CDR3 sequences listed, over 20% are singletons. Sequenced input: CD8+ T cells from PBMCs. This TCR derives from a human donor in good health (CMV status not recorded). Some clones in this sample may be carry-over from other donors' samples. J is TRBJ2-7 and V is TRBV7-3; D is ambiguous. The CDR3 loop reads CASSLNCEQYF. Written as DNA, the CDR3 is TGTGCCAGCAGCCTTAACTGCGAGCAGTACTTC.